The rows below give T cell receptor beta chains drawn from one sample of a study of OX40 agonist ivuxolimab in advanced cancers. Clones were read by immunoSEQ multiplex PCR, and TCRdb kept only the in-frame ones, dropping some. The sample lists 55,000 to 90,000 clones, about 90% occurring once. The source was CD4+ or CD8+ T cells sorted from blood, collected in a trial of the OX40 agonist ivuxolimab. These receptors originate from an adult with an advanced solid tumor such as melanoma, head and neck, liver or kidney cancer. The CDR3 runs from the conserved cysteine through the conserved F or W.

TRBJ2-3	TRBV4-1	CASSRSSSGGADTQYF
TRBJ2-4	TRBV5-4	CASSPTGGNLAKNIQYF
TRBJ2-3	TRBV28	CASSLGLAATLTDTQYF
TRBJ2-4	TRBV28	CASSYSGTENIQYF
TRBJ1-2	TRBV7-2	CASSSSVRYGYTF
TRBJ2-1	TRBV11-3	CASSLTPGLEQFF
TRBJ2-5	TRBV5-1	CASSPTVEGTQYF
TRBJ1-5	TRBV18	CASSPTGRSNQPQHF
TRBJ1-6	TRBV19	CASRSGQVNSPLHF
TRBJ2-2	TRBV6-5	CASSYEGRTGELFF
TRBJ1-2	TRBV9	CASSREGGNYGYTF
TRBJ2-4	TRBV30	CAWSVYLSQYLAKNIQYF
TRBJ2-3	TRBV28	CASSFGGSTDTQYF
TRBJ1-4	TRBV18	CASSRQGDEKLFF
TRBJ2-3	TRBV6-6	CASLAPGTDTQYF
TRBJ1-5	TRBV7-6	CASSLGQGSNQPQHF
TRBJ2-5	TRBV28	CASSFNSGGGETQYF
TRBJ2-5	TRBV2	CASSWTGQETQYF
TRBJ2-3	TRBV4-1	CASSPQAFRVSGRATDTQYF
TRBJ2-1	TRBV5-1	CASGSGDSYNEQFF
TRBJ1-2	TRBV7-3	CASSLTGAANYGYTF
TRBJ1-6	TRBV6-6	CASSYPGRGPLHF
TRBJ2-7	TRBV28	CASSSYRGDPYYEQYF
TRBJ2-3	TRBV7-9	CASSLVVSLTGGTDTQYF
TRBJ2-7	TRBV28	CASVTSGQGGDEQYF
TRBJ2-1	TRBV6-5	CASSLGLAGANEQFF
TRBJ2-6	TRBV7-8	CASRDRYFNSGANVLTF
TRBJ2-1	TRBV5-1	CASSVVPGLAGGRGYNEQFF
TRBJ2-5	TRBV30	CAADREGGQETQYF
TRBJ2-7	TRBV11-2	CASSSPKWGGYEQYF
TRBJ2-7	TRBV7-6	CASSLESSAGPYEQYF
TRBJ1-5	TRBV2	CASRGHRGKGNQPQHF
TRBJ2-3	TRBV7-3	CASSLSWGTDTQYF
TRBJ2-3	TRBV7-9	CASSSLTDTQYF
TRBJ1-4	TRBV2	CASTPLGQPNEKLFF
TRBJ1-6	TRBV6-1	CASGGQGLTSLHF
TRBJ2-5	TRBV29-1	CSVAAVQETQYF
TRBJ2-3	TRBV29-1	CSVDNGGTDTQYF
TRBJ2-7	TRBV2	CASKNRGGIYEQYF
TRBJ1-3	TRBV20-1	CGYSGNTIYF